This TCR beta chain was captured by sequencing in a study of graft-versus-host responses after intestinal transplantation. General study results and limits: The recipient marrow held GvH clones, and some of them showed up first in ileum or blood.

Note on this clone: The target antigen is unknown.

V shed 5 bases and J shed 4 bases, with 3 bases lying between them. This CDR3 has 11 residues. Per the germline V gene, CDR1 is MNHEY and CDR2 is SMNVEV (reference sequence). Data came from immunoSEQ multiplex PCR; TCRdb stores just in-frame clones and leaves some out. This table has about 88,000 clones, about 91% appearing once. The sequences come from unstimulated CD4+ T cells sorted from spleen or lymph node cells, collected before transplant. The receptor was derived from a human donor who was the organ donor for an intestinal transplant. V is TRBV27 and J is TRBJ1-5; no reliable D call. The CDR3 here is CASSLNQPQHF. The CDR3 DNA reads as TGTGCCAGCAGTCTTAATCAGCCCCAGCATTTT.